These T cell receptor beta chains were read from a single sample in a study of T cell repertoires in cytomegalovirus infection. The antigens of these receptors remain unknown. TCRdb reanalysed the reads using MiXCR and keeps one entry per CDR3 protein. The data hold approximately 730,000 distinct CDR3 sequences, with 25% to 35% observed a single time. The sample here was cultured CD8+ T cells from PBMCs, taken from culture after CMV antigen stimulation. The receptors originated from a human donor in good health (CMV status not recorded). Some clones in this sample may be carry-over from other donors' samples. Both conserved end residues are part of each CDR3. Fields, in order: V gene, J gene, CDR3 protein.

V: TRBV24-1
J: TRBJ2-3
CDR3: CAGQGGDTQYF

V: TRBV7-9
J: TRBJ2-5
CDR3: CASSLDGGGETQYF

V: TRBV6-2/TRBV6-3
J: TRBJ1-1
CDR3: CASSYRFGAKNTEAFF

V: TRBV29-1
J: TRBJ1-1
CDR3: CSVAPPNTEAFF

V: TRBV7-9
J: TRBJ2-1
CDR3: CASSSPGQGPPGDF

V: TRBV7-9
J: TRBJ2-1
CDR3: CASSAGRMSYNEQFF

V: TRBV5-1
J: TRBJ2-5
CDR3: CASSSTPDQETQYF

V: TRBV6-6
J: TRBJ2-1
CDR3: CASSYSGGPEQFF

V: TRBV19
J: TRBJ2-1
CDR3: CASSNPPGMLSSYNEQFF

V: TRBV12-3/TRBV12-4
J: TRBJ2-3
CDR3: CASSSGQPTSTDTQYF

V: TRBV7-3
J: TRBJ2-1
CDR3: CASSDVAGRYNEQFF

V: TRBV5-4
J: TRBJ1-1
CDR3: CASSSGTGGLTEAFF

V: TRBV12-3/TRBV12-4
J: TRBJ2-3
CDR3: CASSRTSGGPTSTDTQYF

V: TRBV28
J: TRBJ1-6
CDR3: CASSSIWGSDDRWSPLHF

V: TRBV2
J: TRBJ1-2
CDR3: CASSEEPNYGYTF

V: TRBV7-8
J: TRBJ2-5
CDR3: CASSLENDRGRETQYF

V: TRBV27
J: TRBJ1-5
CDR3: CASKKGLNQPQHF

V: TRBV11-2
J: TRBJ1-2
CDR3: CASRTDNGYTF

V: TRBV27
J: TRBJ2-1
CDR3: CASSSPRGRLFNEQFF

V: TRBV7-9
J: TRBJ2-2
CDR3: CASSPTGGVNTGELFF

V: TRBV27
J: TRBJ2-2
CDR3: CASHTGQGRDAANTGELFF

V: TRBV6-2/TRBV6-3
J: TRBJ1-5
CDR3: CASSYGWGGQVEPQHF

V: TRBV29-1
J: TRBJ1-2
CDR3: CSVPGTGPGYTF

V: TRBV11-3
J: TRBJ1-1
CDR3: CASSSSFGTEAFF

V: TRBV27
J: TRBJ1-2
CDR3: CASSLTLNAGYTF

V: TRBV19
J: TRBJ1-2
CDR3: CASMEADIYGYTF

V: TRBV12-3/TRBV12-4
J: TRBJ2-3
CDR3: CASSLWGLFTSTDTQYF

V: TRBV29-1
J: TRBJ2-7
CDR3: CSVVSGEQYF

V: TRBV12-3/TRBV12-4
J: TRBJ1-1
CDR3: CASSEVLTGAEAFF

V: TRBV6-2/TRBV6-3
J: TRBJ2-1
CDR3: CASSYLPELAGDEQFF

V: TRBV13
J: TRBJ2-7
CDR3: CASSQGGVEQYF

V: TRBV6-1
J: TRBJ1-2
CDR3: CASSLLDSNSNYGYTF

V: TRBV6-6
J: TRBJ1-6
CDR3: CASSRTAADNSPLHF

V: TRBV10-3
J: TRBJ2-1
CDR3: CAVGTGAVYNEQFF

V: TRBV4-1
J: TRBJ1-2
CDR3: CASSQEEKVNYGYTF

V: TRBV6-5
J: TRBJ1-6
CDR3: CASSYSSGQALALHF

V: TRBV5-5
J: TRBJ1-2
CDR3: CASSFWQGSNYGYTF

V: TRBV2
J: TRBJ1-1
CDR3: CASRAGTGLEAFF

V: TRBV12-3/TRBV12-4
J: TRBJ1-5
CDR3: CASEGGADSNQPQHF

V: TRBV4-1
J: TRBJ2-2
CDR3: CASSQPQGAQWDTGELFF

V: TRBV28
J: TRBJ1-5
CDR3: CASSLPPGHQPQHF

V: TRBV20-1
J: TRBJ2-7
CDR3: CSVIGGYSSDEQYF

V: TRBV7-9
J: TRBJ2-2
CDR3: CASSLGTPQSNTGELFF

V: TRBV27
J: TRBJ2-6
CDR3: CASSSLRDRAYGANVLTF

V: TRBV5-5
J: TRBJ2-3
CDR3: CASSLRTDSFTDTQYF

V: TRBV5-1
J: TRBJ1-1
CDR3: CASSLVRSGQTEAFF

V: TRBV5-6
J: TRBJ1-1
CDR3: CASSHRGAATEAFF

V: TRBV7-9
J: TRBJ1-2
CDR3: CASSFRTGGLYGYTF

V: TRBV5-4
J: TRBJ1-2
CDR3: CASSLPSAGRIYGYTF

V: TRBV20-1
J: TRBJ2-3
CDR3: CSASQGFGRADTQYF

V: TRBV7-6
J: TRBJ2-4
CDR3: CASSYGQGIQYF

V: TRBV4-1
J: TRBJ2-2
CDR3: CASRWELLTGAGELFF

V: TRBV2
J: TRBJ1-2
CDR3: CASSETGTGRKSGYTF

V: TRBV11-2
J: TRBJ2-1
CDR3: CASSLPGQGFYNEQFF

V: TRBV6-1
J: TRBJ1-1
CDR3: CASSVRGDAEAFF

V: TRBV12-3/TRBV12-4
J: TRBJ1-1
CDR3: CASSLAGETEAFF

V: TRBV7-8
J: TRBJ1-1
CDR3: CASNHWDSQNTEAFF

V: TRBV7-9
J: TRBJ2-1
CDR3: CASSLAETSSPNLDNEQFF

V: TRBV5-6
J: TRBJ2-3
CDR3: CASRDRAGTDTQYF

V: TRBV6-1
J: TRBJ2-7
CDR3: CAISDRINYEQYF